This is a list of T cell receptor beta chains from one sample in a study of kidney transplant recipient with SARS-CoV-2 infection. TCRdb re-derived calls from the reads in MiXCR, one entry per CDR3 protein. This sample carries 200,000 to 250,000 distinct CDR3 sequences, more than 25% of them seen once, and the ten largest clones take 6% to 8.5%. The input for sequencing was a blood sample, taken at baseline and around day 120 from a kidney transplant recipient. The source is a male patient aged 25-45 years who had COVID-19 and was a kidney transplant recipient. Certain T cells may be donor cells from the graft. The CDR3 runs from the conserved cysteine through the conserved F or W. The D gene is left open where the match is weak. The size field is filled for only some rows; it gives once, few, many or a size class.

j_gene,abundance,v_gene,d_gene,CDR3aa,CDR3nt
TRBJ1-4,many,TRBV6-5,.,CASRRGVSNEKLFF,TGTGCCAGCAGGAGGGGCGTCTCTAATGAAAAACTGTTTTTT
TRBJ2-3,.,TRBV6-6,TRBD1,CASSYSQGAGDTQYF,TGTGCCAGCAGTTACTCACAGGGGGCCGGAGATACGCAGTATTTT
TRBJ2-2,many,TRBV3-1,.,CASSAGPPISGLTGELFF,TGTGCCAGCAGCGCCGGCCCTCCCATTTCAGGCTTGACCGGGGAGCTGTTTTTT
TRBJ1-2,many,TRBV11-3,.,CASSLKPDLGKTYGYTF,TGTGCCAGCAGCCTCAAACCCGATCTCGGAAAGACCTATGGCTACACCTTC
TRBJ2-5,few,TRBV3-1,.,CASSICGPISFSETQYF,TGTGCCAGCAGCATCTGCGGTCCCATTTCTTTCTCTGAGACCCAGTACTTC
TRBJ2-7,.,TRBV6-7,TRBD2,CASRVGLAGDEQYF,TGTGCTAGCAGAGTGGGACTAGCGGGGGACGAGCAGTACTTC
TRBJ1-2,many,TRBV19,.,CASSAEGRVGYTF,TGTGCCAGTAGTGCGGAGGGCCGGGTCGGCTACACCTTC
TRBJ2-1,many,TRBV24-1,.,CATSDPHIAGRGNEQFF,TGTGCCACCAGTGATCCGCATATAGCGGGCAGGGGCAATGAGCAGTTCTTC
TRBJ1-6,many,TRBV12-3/TRBV12-4,TRBD1,CASSPQGVYSPLHF,TGTGCCAGCAGTCCACAGGGGGTTTACTCACCCCTCCACTTT
TRBJ2-3,.,TRBV4-3,.,CASSQGWGGTDTQYF,TGCGCCAGCAGCCAAGGCTGGGGGGGCACAGATACGCAGTATTTT
TRBJ2-6,.,TRBV12-3/TRBV12-4,.,CASSVAHSRQSRANVLTF,TGTGCCAGCAGTGTCGCACACAGCAGACAAAGTCGGGCCAACGTCCTGACTTTC
TRBJ1-2,many,TRBV16,.,CASSGGLVVRKTYGYTF,TGTGCCAGCAGCGGAGGCTTGGTCGTTAGAAAGACCTATGGCTACACCTTC
TRBJ2-7,many,TRBV7-9,TRBD1,CASSLPTGGGFYF,TGTGCCAGCAGCTTACCAACAGGGGGCGGTTTCTACTTC
TRBJ1-2,many,TRBV20-1,.,CSACWRLFRKTYGYTF,TGCAGTGCTTGCTGGCGGCTGTTTCGAAAGACCTATGGCTACACCTTC
TRBJ1-5,.,TRBV18,.,CASSAQTGNQPQHF,TGTGCCAGCTCAGCCCAGACGGGCAATCAGCCCCAGCATTTT
TRBJ2-6,.,TRBV1,.,CTSSCFSLCTKSGHVLTF,TGCACCAGCAGTTGCTTCAGTTTGTGCACAAAGTCGGGCCACGTCCTGACTTTC
TRBJ1-2,many,TRBV7-8,.,CASSLLKFTRKTYGYTF,TGTGCCAGCAGCTTATTAAAGTTTACCCGAAAGACCTATGGCTACACCTTC
TRBJ1-1,many,TRBV12-3/TRBV12-4,TRBD1,CASSQFLGTGTMNTEAFF,TGTGCCAGCAGTCAATTCTTAGGGACAGGAACTATGAACACTGAAGCTTTCTTT
TRBJ1-2,.,TRBV6-2/TRBV6-3,.,CASSPASCIGRTYGYTF,TGTGCCAGCAGTCCCGCTTCCTGCATCGGAAGGACCTATGGCTACACCTTC
TRBJ2-7,many,TRBV5-1,TRBD2,CASTASSTGGFYEQYF,TGCGCCAGCACTGCTTCCTCTACGGGGGGATTCTACGAGCAGTACTTC
TRBJ2-5,many,TRBV28,.,CASSFVETQYF,TGTGCCAGCAGTTTTGTGGAGACCCAGTACTTC
TRBJ1-2,many,TRBV7-9,.,CASSLSGSPEGGYTF,TGTGCCAGCAGCTTAAGTGGCAGCCCTGAAGGGGGCTACACCTTC
TRBJ2-3,few,TRBV24-1,TRBD2,CATSGGAGSTDTQYF,TGTGCCACCAGTGGGGGAGCGGGGTCCACAGATACGCAGTATTTT
TRBJ2-2,many,TRBV30,.,CASPGEGLEYKSGELFF,TGTGCCTCCCCAGGGGAGGGCCTCGAGTATAAGAGCGGGGAGCTGTTTTTT
TRBJ2-5,many,TRBV2,.,CASRDRPQETQYF,TGTGCCAGCAGAGACAGACCCCAAGAGACCCAGTACTTC
TRBJ1-2,many,TRBV19,.,CASSIQGTNRKTYGYTF,TGTGCCAGTAGTATACAAGGGACAAATCGAAAGACCTATGGCTACACCTTC
TRBJ1-1,few,TRBV3-1,.,CASSHDSPISIRTEAFF,TGTGCCAGCAGCCACGACTCTCCCATTTCAATTCGCACTGAAGCTTTCTTT
TRBJ1-2,many,TRBV6-8,.,CASSPGERSRKTYGYTF,TGTGCCAGCAGTCCGGGGGAACGCTCTAGAAAGACCTATGGCTACACCTTC
TRBJ2-3,many,TRBV15,.,CATSRDGYSTDTQYF,TGTGCCACCAGCAGAGATGGGTATAGCACAGATACGCAGTATTTT